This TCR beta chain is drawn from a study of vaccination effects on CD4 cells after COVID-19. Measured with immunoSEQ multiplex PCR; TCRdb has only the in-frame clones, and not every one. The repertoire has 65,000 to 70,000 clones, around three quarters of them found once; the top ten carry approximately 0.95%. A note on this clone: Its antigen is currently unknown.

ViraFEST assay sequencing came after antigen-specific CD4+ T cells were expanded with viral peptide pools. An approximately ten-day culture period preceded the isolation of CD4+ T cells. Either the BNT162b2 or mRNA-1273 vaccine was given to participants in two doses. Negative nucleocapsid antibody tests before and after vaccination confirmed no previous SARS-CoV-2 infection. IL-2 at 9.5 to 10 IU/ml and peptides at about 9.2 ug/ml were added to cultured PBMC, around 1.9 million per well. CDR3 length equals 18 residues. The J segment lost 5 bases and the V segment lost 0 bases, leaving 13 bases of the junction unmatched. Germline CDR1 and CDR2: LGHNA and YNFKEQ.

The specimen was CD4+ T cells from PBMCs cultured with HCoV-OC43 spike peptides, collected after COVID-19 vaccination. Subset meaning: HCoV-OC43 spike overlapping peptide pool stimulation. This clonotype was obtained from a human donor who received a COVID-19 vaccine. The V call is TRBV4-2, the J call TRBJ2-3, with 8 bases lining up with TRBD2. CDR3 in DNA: TGTGCCAGCAGCCAAGATCTGGCCTCCGGGACTAGTAAAGATACGCAGTATTTT. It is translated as CASSQDLASGTSKDTQYF.